These 29 T cell receptor beta chains share one sample of origin, sequenced in a study of OX40 agonist ivuxolimab in advanced cancers. Repertoires were generated with immunoSEQ multiplex PCR, while TCRdb's copy carries only in-frame clones and drops some. The sample yields fewer than 80,000 clones, roughly nine tenths seen once. The sequencing used CD4+ or CD8+ T cells sorted from blood, collected in a trial of the OX40 agonist ivuxolimab. The source is an adult with an advanced solid tumor such as melanoma, head and neck, liver or kidney cancer.

This sequence joins TRBV4-3 and TRBJ1-1, with D uncertain. The germline V and J ends were trimmed by 4 bases and 1 base, with 16 bases remaining between them. The germline V gene encodes CDR1 LGHNA and CDR2 YSLEER. This CDR3 region has 16 residues. Here the CDR3 DNA reads TGCGCCAGCAGCCTCCTTGTCGGAGGGCGGAACACTGAAGCTTTCTTT. Translation: CASSLLVGGRNTEAFF.

Concerning this clone: At one boundary the junction diverges from the germline segment, which might be a read error. This sequence joins TRBV7-9 and TRBJ1-1; possibly TRBD1 for D (5 bases). Germline CDR1 is SEHNR and CDR2 is FQNEAQ (reference sequence). The CDR3 consists of 14 residues. The CDR3, as DNA: TGCGCCAGCAGCCAAGATCGGGGGGGCACTGAAGCTTTCTTT. Translating gives CASSQDRGGTEAFF.

The rearrangement joins TRBV4-1 to TRBJ1-2; D is unclear. Germline V gene sequence: CDR1 MGHRA, CDR2 YSYEKL. The V end lost 4 bases, the J end lost 0 bases, and 15 bases lay between the germline ends. CDR3 length: 16 amino acids. CDR3 sequence: CASSPQGPLTNYGYTF. The CDR3 nucleotides are TGCGCCAGCAGCCCTCAAGGACCCTTAACTAACTATGGCTACACCTTC.

V is TRBV28 and J is TRBJ1-1; no reliable D call. Trimming shortened V by 7 bases and J by 0 bases, and 9 bases separated the two germline ends. The CDR3 is made up of 13 amino acids. Germline V gene data show CDR1 as MDHEN and CDR2 as SYDVKM. CDR3 loop: CASTLTLNTEAFF. The CDR3 DNA follows: TGTGCCAGCACCCTGACACTGAACACTGAAGCTTTCTTT.

The chain couples TRBV7-3 to TRBJ1-1; D call uncertain. The CDR3 length is 14 residues. Deletions cut 5 bases from V and 0 bases from J, with 10 bases between. Per germline, CDR1 SGHTA and CDR2 FQGTGA. The chain's CDR3 is CASSPTVMNTEAFF. The CDR3 coding sequence is TGTGCCAGCAGCCCAACGGTGATGAACACTGAAGCTTTCTTT.

This chain joins TRBV10-1 and TRBJ1-5; unclear D gene. Germline CDR1 reads WNHNN; CDR2 reads SYGVQD (reference sequence). This CDR3 is built from 15 residues. Trimming took 6 bases from V and 0 from J, leaving 12 bases between them. This chain's CDR3 is CASSGRHHSNQPQHF. The CDR3 nucleotides read TGCGCCAGCAGCGGACGACACCATAGCAATCAGCCCCAGCATTTT.

This chain joins TRBV6-6 and TRBJ1-5; TRBD1 aligns across 8 bases. V was clipped by 8 bases and J by 7 bases; unmatched bases: 10. The CDR3 sequence is 14 residues long. Looked up from germline, CDR1 is MNHNY and CDR2 is SVGAGI (reference sequence). CDR3 protein: CASQTGTGGQPQHF. In DNA, the CDR3 is TGTGCCAGCCAGACCGGGACAGGTGGCCAGCCCCAGCATTTT.

The V call is TRBV9, the J call TRBJ1-2, with D unclear. This CDR3 comprises 15 residues. From germline, CDR1 is SGDLS and CDR2 YYNGEE. V lost 0 bases, J lost 4 bases, and 13 bases lay in between. The CDR3 is CASSVVSGELYGYTF. CDR3 nucleotides: TGTGCCAGCAGCGTAGTGTCAGGAGAACTCTATGGCTACACCTTC.

The chain links TRBV7-6 to TRBJ2-7, with D tentatively TRBD2 (5 bases). Trimming removed 3 bases at V and 7 bases at J, with 10 bases between. Germline CDR1 is SGHVS and CDR2 is FNYEAQ. The CDR3 covers 12 residues. This CDR3 is CASSFFSGEQYF. The CDR3 bases are TGTGCCAGCAGCTTTTTCAGCGGTGAGCAGTACTTC.

V and J are TRBV13 and TRBJ1-1, with TRBD1 as a possible D gene (6 bases). The CDR3 sequence is 14 residues long. Germline CDR1 is PRHDT and CDR2 is FYEKMQ (reference sequence). The V end lost 5 bases, the J end lost 1 base, and 11 bases lay between the germline ends. The CDR3: CASSVQGENTEAFF. The CDR3 DNA reads as TGTGCCAGCAGCGTACAGGGTGAGAACACTGAAGCTTTCTTT.

This clone has just one count. J is TRBJ2-1 and V is TRBV4-1, with 11 bases fitting TRBD2. In germline, CDR1 is MGHRA, CDR2 YSYEKL. Trimming cost V 4 bases and J 4 bases; bases outside gene matches: 0. This CDR3 has 14 amino acids. The CDR3 here is CASSRLAGYNEQFF. CDR3 sequence (DNA): TGCGCCAGCAGCCGACTAGCGGGGTACAATGAGCAGTTCTTC.

The chain combines TRBV27 with TRBJ2-1; the D is unclear. Germline V gene data show CDR1 as MNHEY and CDR2 as SMNVEV (reference sequence). Trimming removed 9 bases from V and 2 bases from J, with 11 bases in between. The CDR3 length is 13 residues. This chain's CDR3 is CASGIFAYNEQFF. The DNA of the CDR3 is TGTGCCAGTGGTATCTTTGCCTACAATGAGCAGTTCTTC.

The chain uses TRBV5-6 and TRBJ1-5; D unclear. Germline V gene sequence: CDR1 SGHDT, CDR2 YYEEEE. The CDR3 is 14 amino acids. V was clipped by 6 bases and J by 0 bases, with 10 bases between them. Here the CDR3 DNA reads TGTGCCAGCACTAAGACGGATAGCAATCAGCCCCAGCATTTT. Translating it yields CASTKTDSNQPQHF. The whole variable domain, remainder taken from reference TRBV5-6 and TRBJ1-5, is DAGVTQSPTHLIKTRGQQVTLRCSPKSGHDTVSWYQQALGQGPQFIFQYYEEEERQRGNFPDRFSGHQFPNYSSELNVNALLLGDSALYLCASTKTDSNQPQHFGDGTRLSIL.

The CDR3 loop reads CASRTDDMNTEAFF. The CDR3 DNA follows: TGTGCCAGCAGGACGGACGACATGAACACTGAAGCTTTCTTT. The chain has TRBV5-5 and TRBJ1-1; D is undetermined. Germline lookup yields CDR1 SGHKS and CDR2 YYEKEE (reference sequence). The CDR3 length is 14 residues. V shed 5 bases and J shed 0 bases, with 11 bases lying between them.

The chain couples TRBV11-2 to TRBJ2-4, with 12 positions matching TRBD2. This CDR3 has 19 amino acids. CDR1 is SGHAT, CDR2 FQNNGV, per germline. V shed 2 bases and J 0 bases; nucleotides not matched to a gene: 8. Here the CDR3 DNA reads TGTGCCAGCAGCTTACAGGGGCTAGCGGGGGGGCTAGCCAAAAACATTCAGTACTTC. Translating gives CASSLQGLAGGLAKNIQYF.

The chain carries TRBV5-5 and TRBJ1-2; D gene unclear. Trimming pared 2 bases from V and 0 bases from J, leaving 14 bases between. The V gene's germline CDR1 is SGHKS and CDR2 YYEKEE (reference sequence). The CDR3 runs to 16 residues. The CDR3 sequence is CASSFEGLGTNYGYTF. For the CDR3, the DNA is TGTGCCAGCAGCTTCGAAGGTCTGGGAACTAACTATGGCTACACCTTC.

The rearrangement joins TRBV7-8 to TRBJ2-2, with TRBD2 as a possible D gene (5 bases). The germline gives CDR1 SGHVS, CDR2 FQNEAQ. V lost 5 bases and J lost 3, with 13 bases in between. CDR3 length: 15 amino acids. The CDR3 DNA reads as TGTGCCAGCAGCCCCCTTGGCGGGTACACCGGGGAGCTGTTTTTT. It specifies CASSPLGGYTGELFF.

The V and J genes are TRBV4-1 and TRBJ2-7; a possible D gene is TRBD2 (6 bases). V shed 4 bases and J shed 4 bases, with 14 bases lying between them. The germline V gene encodes CDR1 MGHRA and CDR2 YSYEKL. This CDR3 spans 14 amino acids. The CDR3 here is CASSPPGGFYEQYF. In DNA, the CDR3 is TGCGCCAGCAGCCCCCCCGGAGGGTTTTACGAGCAGTACTTC.

V is TRBV19 and J is TRBJ1-1; TRBD1 matches 7 bases. CDR3 length equals 14 residues. The V segment lost 5 bases and the J segment 3 bases; nucleotides outside the gene matches: 6. CDR1 is LNHDA and CDR2 is SQIVND in the germline V gene (reference sequence). The CDR3 reads CASSGGTAYTEAFF. The CDR3 DNA is TGTGCCAGTAGTGGGGGGACAGCTTACACTGAAGCTTTCTTT.

This chain joins TRBV28 and TRBJ2-7, with TRBD1 as a possible D gene (6 bases). The CDR3 spans 13 residues. CDR1 is MDHEN, CDR2 SYDVKM, per germline. The V gene lost 5 bases and the J gene lost 4 bases, with 12 bases spanning the gap. The CDR3 DNA reads TGTGCCAGCAGTATAAACAGGGTGTACGAGCAGTACTTC. This sequence encodes CASSINRVYEQYF.

The chain links TRBV13 to TRBJ1-4, with D possibly TRBD1 on 5 matching bases. Trimming took 5 bases from V and 8 from J, leaving 15 bases between them. In germline, CDR1 is PRHDT, CDR2 FYEKMQ (reference sequence). The CDR3 totals 14 residues. CDR3 coding DNA: TGTGCCAGCAGCCTACGGACGGGGGGGGAAAAACTGTTTTTT. Its translation is CASSLRTGGEKLFF.

In its sample, this clone was seen once. This sequence joins TRBV28 and TRBJ2-7; D not certain. The CDR3 is 15 amino acids. CDR1 is MDHEN, CDR2 SYDVKM, per germline. V was clipped by 2 bases and J by 3 bases, with 14 bases between them. CDR3: CASSLELRSYYEQYF. As DNA, the CDR3 is TGTGCCAGCAGTTTAGAGCTGCGGAGCTACTACGAGCAGTACTTC.

This chain uses TRBV5-1 with TRBJ1-1; maybe TRBD1 (6 bases). The ends were cut back, 0 bases at V and 7 bases at J, with 13 bases in the middle. The germline gives CDR1 SGHRS, CDR2 YFSETQ. The CDR3 has 14 residues. The DNA of the CDR3 is TGCGCCAGCAGCTTGGGAGGACAGCCCGATGAAGCTTTCTTT. The encoded protein is CASSLGGQPDEAFF.

The chain has TRBV13 and TRBJ1-1; a possible D gene is TRBD1 (5 bases). V dropped 4 bases and J dropped 0 bases, with 12 bases sitting between them. The germline CDR1 and CDR2 sequences are PRHDT and FYEKMQ (reference sequence). The CDR3 has 15 amino acids. Here the CDR3 DNA reads TGTGCCAGCAGCTCCATTGGGGGGTTGAACACTGAAGCTTTCTTT. Translating it yields CASSSIGGLNTEAFF.

The chain uses TRBV29-1 and TRBJ2-1; D remains ambiguous. Per the germline V gene, CDR1 is SQVTM and CDR2 is ANQGSEA. The CDR3 length is 14 residues. Trimming cost V 5 bases and J 4 bases, with 15 bases left between them. CDR3 loop: CSVPNNYGYNEQFF. CDR3 coding DNA: TGCAGCGTTCCAAACAACTATGGGTACAATGAGCAGTTCTTC.

The gene calls are TRBV11-3 and TRBJ2-7; tentatively, D is TRBD2 (6 bases). The ends were cut back, 5 bases at V and 0 bases at J, with 14 bases in the middle. The CDR3 is made up of 15 amino acids. CDR1 is SGHNT, CDR2 YENEEA, per germline. CDR3 coding DNA: TGTGCCAGCAGCCCGGGCCGGGGGAACTCCTACGAGCAGTACTTC. This sequence encodes CASSPGRGNSYEQYF.

The J gene is TRBJ2-7, the V gene TRBV6-6, with D maybe TRBD1 (5 bases). The V gene lost 2 bases and the J gene lost 4 bases, with 9 bases spanning the gap. The germline CDR1 and CDR2 sequences are MNHNY and SVGAGI (reference sequence). The CDR3 extends over 13 amino acids. The CDR3 loop is CASSYDQGYEQYF. The CDR3 region has the DNA TGTGCCAGCAGTTACGACCAGGGTTACGAGCAGTACTTC.

This clone was observed a few times. The chain employs TRBV10-3 and TRBJ2-7, with D possibly being TRBD1 or TRBD2 (5 bases each). This CDR3 comprises 16 residues. Looked up from germline, CDR1 is ENHRY and CDR2 is SYGVKD. Trimming stripped 10 bases from V and 0 bases from J, with 22 bases between. The chain's CDR3 is CATGLSGGPSSYEQYF. The CDR3 DNA reads TGTGCCACCGGCCTAAGTGGGGGACCCTCCTCCTACGAGCAGTACTTC.

The chain employs TRBV5-1 and TRBJ2-3, with D tentatively TRBD2 (5 bases). This CDR3 comprises 16 residues. The germline V gene has CDR1 SGHRS and CDR2 YFSETQ. Trimming took off 0 bases at V and 0 bases at J, with 11 bases between the two ends. The CDR3 DNA is TGCGCCAGCAGCTTGGCCCCGGGGATGAGCACAGATACGCAGTATTTT. It yields the protein CASSLAPGMSTDTQYF.